This TCR beta chain was sequenced in a study of blood T cell repertoires in COVID-19. Sequencing was performed with immunoSEQ multiplex PCR; in TCRdb, only in-frame clones are kept and a portion is missing. The sample consists of about 280,000 clones, less than 90% of them appearing once. Seattle participants joined during active infection and were tracked over time. The CDR3 has 17 residues. V gave up 0 bases and J gave up 6 bases, with 20 bases separating them. Germline V lookup: CDR1 LGHNA, CDR2 YNFKEQ. V is TRBV4-2 and J is TRBJ1-2, with D maybe TRBD1 (5 bases). The sequencing input was peripheral blood. The TCR comes from a woman between 65 and 79 years old with COVID-19, enrolled during active disease. CDR3 bases: TGTGCCAGCAGCCAAGAGCGTGGGCGGGAAGGGGAGCATGGCTACACCTTC. Protein sequence: CASSQERGREGEHGYTF.